This T cell receptor beta chain is drawn from a study of OX40 agonist ivuxolimab in advanced cancers. The assay was immunoSEQ multiplex PCR, and TCRdb's table has in-frame clones only and misses some. Of about 46,000 clones listed, around 90% are singletons. CDR1 is SGDLS and CDR2 is YYNGEE in the germline V gene. Trimming left V 0 bases short and J 5 bases short, with 8 bases between. CDR3 size: 13 residues. This chain joins TRBV9 and TRBJ1-1; D call uncertain. The material sequenced was CD4+ or CD8+ T cells sorted from blood, taken in a trial of the OX40 agonist ivuxolimab. This clonotype was sampled from an adult with an advanced solid tumor such as melanoma, head and neck, liver or kidney cancer. The CDR3 here is CASSVVGLTEAFF. DNA for the CDR3: TGTGCCAGCAGCGTAGTCGGGCTAACTGAAGCTTTCTTT.